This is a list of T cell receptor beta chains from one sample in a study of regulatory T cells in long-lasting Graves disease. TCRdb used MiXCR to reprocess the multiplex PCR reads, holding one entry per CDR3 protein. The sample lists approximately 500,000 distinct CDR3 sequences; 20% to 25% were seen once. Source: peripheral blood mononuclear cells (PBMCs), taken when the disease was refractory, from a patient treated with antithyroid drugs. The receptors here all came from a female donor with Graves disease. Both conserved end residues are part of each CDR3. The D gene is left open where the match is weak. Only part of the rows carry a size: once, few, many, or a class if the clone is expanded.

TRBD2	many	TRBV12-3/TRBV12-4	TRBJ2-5	CASTFVAGAETQYF	TGTGCCAGCACCTTCGTAGCGGGAGCAGAGACCCAGTACTTC
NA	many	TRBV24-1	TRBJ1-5	CATSDSVLGQPQHF	TGTGCCACCAGTGATTCAGTCCTCGGTCAGCCCCAGCATTTT
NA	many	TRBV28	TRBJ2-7	CASARAYEQYF	TGTGCCTCTGCCAGGGCCTACGAGCAGTACTTC
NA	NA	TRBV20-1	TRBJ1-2	CSARDPTAANYGYTF	TGCAGTGCTAGAGATCCAACAGCAGCTAACTATGGCTACACCTTC
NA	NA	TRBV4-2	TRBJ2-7	CASSQPGQIYEQYF	TGTGCCAGCAGCCAACCTGGACAGATCTACGAGCAGTACTTC
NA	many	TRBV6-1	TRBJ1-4	CASRVQIGPGSEKLFF	TGTGCCAGCAGGGTCCAGATCGGTCCCGGGAGTGAAAAACTGTTTTTT
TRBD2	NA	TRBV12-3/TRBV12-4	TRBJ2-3	CASSLRLAGGSTDTQYF	TGTGCCAGCAGTTTGCGACTAGCGGGGGGTAGCACAGATACGCAGTATTTT
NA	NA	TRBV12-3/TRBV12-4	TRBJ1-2	CASSFGREGSGYTF	TGTGCCAGCAGTTTTGGCAGGGAAGGGAGCGGCTACACCTTC
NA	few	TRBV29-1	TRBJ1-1	CSVAFMNTEAFF	TGCAGCGTTGCCTTCATGAACACTGAAGCTTTCTTT
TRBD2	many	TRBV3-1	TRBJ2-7	CASSQVTSGRNYEQYF	TGTGCCAGCAGCCAAGTGACAAGCGGGAGAAACTACGAGCAGTACTTC
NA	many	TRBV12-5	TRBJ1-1	CASGLGTEAFF	TGTGCTAGTGGTTTGGGGACTGAAGCTTTCTTT
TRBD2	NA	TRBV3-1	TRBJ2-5	CASSLDLLATETQYF	TGTGCCAGCAGCCTAGACTTACTAGCGACGGAGACCCAGTACTTC
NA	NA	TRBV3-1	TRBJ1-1	CASSQDRAGKAEAFF	TGTGCCAGCAGCCAAGATAGGGCAGGGAAGGCTGAAGCTTTCTTT
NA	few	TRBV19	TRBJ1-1	CASSTREGLEAFF	TGTGCCAGTAGTACCCGGGAGGGACTTGAAGCTTTCTTT
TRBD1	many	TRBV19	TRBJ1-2	CASSDRGYGYTF	TGTGCCAGTAGTGACAGGGGCTATGGCTACACCTTC
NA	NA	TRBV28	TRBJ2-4	CASSSAAQGLAKNIQYF	TGTGCCAGCAGCTCGGCGGCCCAGGGGTTAGCCAAAAACATTCAGTACTTC
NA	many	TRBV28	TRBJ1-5	CASSPPRAQPQHF	TGTGCCAGCAGCCCCCCGAGGGCCCAGCCCCAGCATTTT
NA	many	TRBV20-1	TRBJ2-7	CSARDYRTAYYEQYF	TGCAGTGCTAGAGACTACCGCACGGCGTACTACGAGCAGTACTTC
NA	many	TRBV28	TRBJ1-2	CASTIRRGARDYGYTF	TGTGCCAGCACCATAAGGCGGGGGGCGCGTGACTATGGCTACACCTTC
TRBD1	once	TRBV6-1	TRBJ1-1	CASRLQGTNTEAFF	TGTGCCAGCAGGCTACAGGGGACGAACACTGAAGCTTTCTTT
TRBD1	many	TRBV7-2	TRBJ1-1	CASSLGGGLEAFF	TGTGCCAGCAGCTTAGGAGGGGGCCTGGAAGCTTTCTTT
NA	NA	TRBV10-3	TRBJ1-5	CAISESEVIKPNQPQHF	TGTGCCATCAGTGAGTCGGAGGTCATAAAACCCAATCAGCCCCAGCATTTT
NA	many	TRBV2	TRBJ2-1	CASRVDLRGGEQFF	TGTGCCAGCAGAGTGGACCTTCGTGGGGGTGAGCAGTTCTTC
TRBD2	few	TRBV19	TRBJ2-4	CASSIGLTSVAKNIQYF	TGTGCCAGTAGTATTGGATTGACTAGCGTAGCCAAAAACATTCAGTACTTC
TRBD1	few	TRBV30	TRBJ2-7	CACKTGMTYEQYF	TGTGCCTGCAAGACAGGGATGACCTACGAGCAGTACTTC
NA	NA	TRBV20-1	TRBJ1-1	CSAERGNTEAFF	TGCAGTGCTGAAAGGGGTAACACTGAAGCTTTCTTT
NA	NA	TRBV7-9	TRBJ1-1	CASSLVTGADTEAFF	TGTGCCAGCAGCTTAGTAACGGGGGCGGACACTGAAGCTTTCTTT
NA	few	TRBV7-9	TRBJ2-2	CASNVIRDTEFAGELFF	TGTGCCAGCAACGTCATCCGGGACACTGAGTTCGCCGGGGAGCTGTTTTTT
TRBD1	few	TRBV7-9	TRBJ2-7	CASSLPRQGPEQYF	TGTGCCAGCAGCTTACCCCGACAGGGTCCCGAGCAGTACTTC
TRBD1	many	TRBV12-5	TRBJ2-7	CASGTHRDRGGEQYF	TGTGCTAGTGGTACCCACCGGGACAGGGGGGGCGAGCAGTACTTC
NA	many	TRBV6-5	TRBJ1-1	CASSWGSEGNTEAFF	TGTGCCAGCAGTTGGGGAAGCGAGGGGAACACTGAAGCTTTCTTT
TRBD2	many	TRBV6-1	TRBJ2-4	CASGLAGVKNIQYF	TGTGCCAGCGGGCTAGCGGGAGTCAAAAACATTCAGTACTTC
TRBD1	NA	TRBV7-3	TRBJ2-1	CASSAMGETGLSEQFF	TGTGCCAGCAGCGCCATGGGCGAGACAGGGTTGAGTGAGCAGTTCTTC
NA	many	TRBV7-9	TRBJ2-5	CASSYPGRAQYF	TGTGCCAGCAGCTACCCTGGTAGAGCCCAGTACTTC
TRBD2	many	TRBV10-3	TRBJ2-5	CAISDGSGNQETQYF	TGTGCCATCAGTGACGGTAGCGGGAATCAAGAGACCCAGTACTTC
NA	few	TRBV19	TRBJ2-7	CASSIPGGEQYF	TGTGCCAGTAGCATACCGGGCGGCGAGCAGTACTTC
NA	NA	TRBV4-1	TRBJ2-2	CASSAGRDTGELFF	TGCGCCAGCAGCGCGGGGAGGGACACGGGGGAGCTGTTTTTT
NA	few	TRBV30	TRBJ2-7	CAWSGGLSSYEQYF	TGTGCCTGGAGTGGAGGCCTTAGCTCCTACGAGCAGTACTTC
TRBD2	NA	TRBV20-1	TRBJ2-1	CSATTGTSDYNEQFF	TGCAGTGCTACGACCGGGACTAGCGACTACAATGAGCAGTTCTTC
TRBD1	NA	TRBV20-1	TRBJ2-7	CSAYGQGARYEQYF	TGCAGTGCTTACGGACAGGGGGCGCGGTACGAGCAGTACTTC
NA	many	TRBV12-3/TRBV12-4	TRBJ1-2	CASSLGPYYGYTF	TGTGCCAGCAGCCTAGGGCCTTACTATGGCTACACCTTC
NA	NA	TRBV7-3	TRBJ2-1	CASSPWGNSYNEQFF	TGTGCCAGCAGCCCATGGGGGAACTCCTACAATGAGCAGTTCTTC
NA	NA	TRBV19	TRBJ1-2	CASKGGPGNYGYTF	TGTGCCTCTAAGGGGGGTCCTGGAAACTATGGCTACACCTTC
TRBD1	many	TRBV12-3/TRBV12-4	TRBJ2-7	CASSSRTGREQYF	TGTGCCAGCAGTTCTCGGACAGGGCGGGAGCAGTACTTC
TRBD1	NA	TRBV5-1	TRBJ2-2	CASSPDTGGTGELFF	TGCGCCAGCAGCCCCGATACAGGGGGCACCGGGGAGCTGTTTTTT